The present entry profiles one T cell receptor (beta chain) with its context. The antigen is undetermined. Produced via immunoSEQ multiplex PCR; TCRdb's table is partial and in-frame only. The repertoire includes approximately 79,000 clones, 88% of them detected once, and roughly 11% sits in the top ten. Per the germline V gene, CDR1 is SGHRS and CDR2 is YFSETQ. The CDR3 runs to 13 residues. After removal of 2 bases from V and 4 bases from J, the junction contained 2 bases not matched to a gene. These data are taken from a study of T cell responses to AZD1222 COVID-19 vaccine. Notes on the study in general: Baseline serostatus was positive in only a handful of AZD1222 recipients. Females made up more of the donors, who were largely white British, and clonal diversity may have come out too low. The span of vaccine-associated CD4 TCRs extended across spike, with dominance at 160-218 and 743-854. An increase in Spike-specific TCR breadth and depth was observed after two AZD1222 doses.

The sequence came from an adult in good health. The chain has TRBV5-1 and TRBJ2-7, with TRBD1 matching 8 bases. The sequences come from peripheral blood, collected on day 0 of AZD1222 vaccination. The CDR3 sequence is CASSLTGGYEQYV. CDR3 DNA: TGCGCCAGCAGCTTAACAGGGGGATACGAGCAGTACGTC.